The 24 T cell receptor beta chains below all came from one sample that was sequenced in a study of blood T cell repertoires in COVID-19. Data came from immunoSEQ multiplex PCR; TCRdb stores just in-frame clones and leaves some out. The table has 300,000 to 350,000 clones, about 87% seen once. Sequencing was performed on peripheral blood. Receptors originate from a woman aged 50 to 60 with COVID-19, enrolled during active disease.

The genes are TRBV21-1 and TRBJ2-1; the table's D call, TRBD1, has no DNA check behind it. TRBV21-1 is described as a pseudogene. This CDR3 comprises 14 residues. CDR3 bases: TGTGCCAGCAGCAAATCGGACATCTACAATGAGCAGTTCTTC. It is translated as CASSKSDIYNEQFF.

The gene calls are TRBV11-2 and TRBJ2-4, with D unclear. Trimming shortened V by 4 bases and J by 3 bases, and 19 bases separated the two germline ends. CDR3 length equals 17 residues. The germline CDR1 and CDR2 sequences are SGHAT and FQNNGV. CDR3 residues: CASSSGVGSHGKNIQYF. The CDR3 coding sequence is TGTGCCAGCAGCTCTGGAGTCGGGTCCCATGGCAAAAACATTCAGTACTTC.

The chain couples TRBV19 to TRBJ2-5; 9 nucleotides agree with TRBD2. Germline loops: CDR1 LNHDA, CDR2 SQIVND (reference sequence). The CDR3 is 13 residues long. V dropped 7 bases and J dropped 5; count of bases not matched to a gene: 5. The CDR3 DNA reads TGTGCCAGTAATCGGCGGGAGGGGGAGACCCAGTACTTC. Protein sequence: CASNRREGETQYF. The complete variable domain, with remaining parts taken from reference TRBV19 and TRBJ2-5, reads DGGITQSPKYLFRKEGQNVTLSCEQNLNHDAMYWYRQDPGQGLRLIYYSQIVNDFQKGDIAEGYSVSREKKESFPLTVTSAQKNPTAFYLCASNRREGETQYFGPGTRLLVL.

The chain recombines TRBV4-3 with TRBJ2-3, with D perhaps matching TRBD2 (6 bases). This CDR3 has 15 residues. V was clipped by 0 bases and J by 5 bases, with 12 bases between them. Germline CDR1 and CDR2: LGHNA and YSLEER. This CDR3 is CASSQDRGLGDTQYF. The CDR3 bases are TGCGCCAGCAGCCAAGATCGGGGACTCGGAGATACGCAGTATTTT.

The chain joins TRBV7-9 to TRBJ2-5; 10 bases fit TRBD2. Per germline, CDR1 SEHNR and CDR2 FQNEAQ (reference sequence). The J segment lost 5 bases and the V segment lost 5 bases, leaving 20 bases of the junction unmatched. The CDR3 length is 19 residues. The CDR3: CASSVRTSGNRTRWETQYF. For the CDR3, the DNA is TGTGCCAGCAGCGTCCGGACTAGCGGAAATCGAACCAGATGGGAGACCCAGTACTTC.

The chain couples TRBV13 to TRBJ2-7; D unresolved. Germline assignment: CDR1 PRHDT and CDR2 FYEKMQ (reference sequence). V was trimmed by 2 bases and J by 2 bases, leaving 7 bases between them. There are 13 residues in the CDR3. The CDR3 sequence is CASSLRLAYEQYF. CDR3 DNA: TGTGCCAGCAGCTTAAGACTGGCCTACGAGCAGTACTTC.

The table lists this clone with a count of one. This sequence joins TRBV27 and TRBJ2-7, with 7 bases matching TRBD2. This CDR3 has 15 amino acids. Germline values: CDR1 MNHEY, CDR2 SMNVEV (reference sequence). With 4 bases clipped from V and 1 base from J, the junction kept 7 bases outside the gene matches. The CDR3 nucleotides are TGTGCCAGCAGTTCCATGGCGGGAGTATCCTACGAGCAGTACTTC. Its protein is CASSSMAGVSYEQYF.

The chain combines TRBV12-3 or TRBV12-4 with TRBJ2-5; perhaps TRBD2 as D (6 bases). This CDR3 is 13 amino acids long. The V and J ends lost 2 bases and 5 bases respectively, with 9 bases between them. The CDR3: CASSLRGSETQYF. The CDR3 nucleotides are TGTGCCAGCAGTTTACGGGGGTCCGAGACCCAGTACTTC.

The rearrangement joins TRBV11-3 to TRBJ2-3; TRBD2 matches 13 bases. The CDR3 contains 17 residues. Trimming took 3 bases from V and 1 from J; bases not matched to a gene: 4. Germline V gene sequence: CDR1 SGHNT, CDR2 YENEEA. CDR3 coding DNA: TGTGCCAGCAGCTTCGGACTAGCGGGAGCTGGCACAGATACGCAGTATTTT. This sequence encodes CASSFGLAGAGTDTQYF.

V and J are TRBV19 and TRBJ1-5; 8 bases line up with TRBD1. There are 18 residues in the CDR3. CDR1 is LNHDA, CDR2 SQIVND, per germline (reference sequence). V trimming: 0 bases; J trimming: 5 bases; junction bases outside the gene matches: 12. The chain's CDR3 is CASSIDPPSGGQDQPQHF. DNA for the CDR3: TGTGCCAGTAGTATAGATCCCCCATCAGGGGGCCAGGATCAGCCCCAGCATTTT.

As to this clone: The junction departs from the called germline gene at one end, perhaps through a read error. The V and J genes are TRBV28 and TRBJ1-1, with TRBD1 matching over 12 bases. The CDR3 is made up of 14 amino acids. Germline lookup yields CDR1 MDHEN and CDR2 SYDVKM. The CDR3 bases are TGTGCCAGCACCGGGACAGGGGGCGGAGGACTGGTCCCATTT. It encodes CASTGTGGGGLVPF.

The V gene is TRBV6-4, the J gene TRBJ2-3; TRBD2 matches at 10 bases. V shed 6 bases and J 3 bases; nucleotides not matched to a gene: 3. The CDR3 has 14 residues. The germline CDR1 and CDR2 sequences are MRHNA and SNTAGT. The CDR3: CASSPLAGTDTQYF. In nucleotides, the CDR3 is TGTGCCAGCAGCCCACTAGCGGGAACAGATACGCAGTATTTT.

The chain employs TRBV4-1 and TRBJ1-1; 8 bases align to TRBD1. The junction had 16 bases not matched to a gene; V was cut back by 6 bases and J by 4 bases. Germline CDR1 reads MGHRA; CDR2 reads YSYEKL. The CDR3 has 17 residues. The CDR3 spells CASRWGQARTRGTEAFF. The CDR3 bases are TGCGCCAGCAGGTGGGGACAGGCCAGGACTCGTGGCACTGAAGCTTTCTTT.

This clone was counted once. V gene TRBV19 combines with J gene TRBJ2-3, with D maybe TRBD2 (6 bases). V was clipped by 6 bases and J by 5 bases, with 6 bases between them. Germline values: CDR1 LNHDA, CDR2 SQIVND (reference sequence). The length of the CDR3 is 11 residues. This CDR3 reads CASRGLDTQYF. The CDR3 nucleotides are TGTGCCAGTAGGGGACTAGATACGCAGTATTTT.

V gene TRBV2 combines with J gene TRBJ2-3; tentatively, D is TRBD1 (5 bases). The germline CDR1 and CDR2 sequences are SNHLY and FYNNEI. V gave up 3 bases and J gave up 1 base, with 11 bases separating them. This CDR3 is 15 amino acids long. The DNA of the CDR3 is TGTGCCAGCAGTGATTACGACAGACGCACAGATACGCAGTATTTT. Translated, it gives CASSDYDRRTDTQYF.

The V call is TRBV6-5, the J call TRBJ2-5; 8 bases map to TRBD1. In germline, CDR1 is MNHEY, CDR2 SVGAGI. There are 15 residues in the CDR3. V trimming: 7 bases; J trimming: 1 base; junction bases outside the gene matches: 8. The CDR3 nucleotides are TGTGCCAGCATCCCGGGACAGGTACTCCAAGAGACCCAGTACTTC. Translation: CASIPGQVLQETQYF.

The V call is TRBV5-4, the J call TRBJ2-7; the match to TRBD2 covers 8 bases. With 1 base clipped from V and 3 bases from J, the junction kept 3 bases outside the gene matches. CDR1 and CDR2 (germline): SGHNT, YYREEE (reference sequence). CDR3 length equals 14 residues. CDR3 nucleotide sequence: TGTGCCAGCAGCTTGACTAGCGGAAACTACGAGCAGTACTTC. Residues: CASSLTSGNYEQYF.

The table lists this clone with a few counts. The chain combines TRBV25-1 with TRBJ2-1, with 7 bases that match TRBD2. Germline V gene data show CDR1 as MGHDK and CDR2 as SYGVNS. The CDR3 totals 15 residues. Unmatched junction bases numbered 6, after V lost 6 bases and J lost 1 base. CDR3 residues: CASSLGGTSYNEQFF. The CDR3 bases are TGTGCCAGCAGCCTGGGGGGGACGTCCTACAATGAGCAGTTCTTC.

This sequence joins TRBV11-2 and TRBJ1-2; 10 nucleotides line up with TRBD1. Germline CDR1 SGHAT, CDR2 FQNNGV. The CDR3 has 16 amino acids. Losses at the gene ends were 5 bases for V and 3 bases for J; bases not matched to a gene: 9. DNA of the CDR3: TGTGCCAGCAGCCGGGGTGGGGACAGGGGCCACTATGGCTACACCTTC. Translation: CASSRGGDRGHYGYTF.

The V and J genes are TRBV6-5 and TRBJ1-2; D is unresolved. The germline gives CDR1 MNHEY, CDR2 SVGAGI. V was cut by 5 bases and J by 3 bases, with 10 bases left in between. The CDR3 spans 13 residues. The CDR3 DNA sequence: TGTGCCAGCAGTCCCGGGGTATACTATGGCTACACCTTC. This codes for CASSPGVYYGYTF.

This clone was seen a handful of times. The chain carries TRBV5-6 and TRBJ2-2; 7 positions match TRBD2. Germline CDR1 and CDR2: SGHDT and YYEEEE. The CDR3 is 16 residues long. Germline trimming cut 0 bases from V and 7 bases from J; bases unmatched to any gene: 9. CDR3 sequence (DNA): TGTGCCAGCAGCTTGGACGGGGGAGGGCCGAACGGGGAGCTGTTTTTT. This translates into CASSLDGGGPNGELFF.

J is TRBJ2-1 and V is TRBV7-2; 12 bases line up with TRBD2. Germline lookup yields CDR1 SGHTA and CDR2 FQGNSA. V dropped 1 base and J dropped 5; count of bases not matched to a gene: 3. The CDR3 runs 16 residues. As DNA, the CDR3 is TGTGCCAGCAGCTTAGAACTAGCGGGAGGTAACAATGAGCAGTTCTTC. Encoded protein: CASSLELAGGNNEQFF.

The chain uses TRBV24-1 and TRBJ1-1, with D maybe TRBD1 (5 bases). Germline V gives CDR1 KGHDR, CDR2 SFDVKD. This CDR3 has 13 residues. V gave up 8 bases and J gave up 7 bases, with 16 bases separating them. In DNA form, the CDR3 reads TGTGCCACCACCTGGGGGGGTGAGTTTGAAGCTTTCTTT. Translated: CATTWGGEFEAFF.

V gene TRBV20-1 combines with J gene TRBJ2-1; TRBD2 agrees at 7 bases. CDR3 size: 14 residues. Trimming removed 3 bases from V and 6 bases from J; junction bases left unmatched: 8. Germline CDR1 DFQATT, CDR2 SNEGSKA (reference sequence). This chain's CDR3 is CSASSRGRSNEQFF. CDR3 coding DNA: TGCAGTGCTAGTTCTCGCGGGAGAAGCAATGAGCAGTTCTTC.